The 10 T cell receptor beta chains below were found in one sample sequenced in a study of CD8+CD57+ T cells in acquired aplastic anemia. The template used for profiling TCR beta VDJ and CDR3 was genomic DNA. MiXCR, run by TCRdb on the reads, gives a single entry per CDR3 protein. The profile shows approximately 190,000 distinct CDR3 sequences, 48% of them singletons. Previously, flow cytometry had revealed CD8+CD57+ cell expansion in the patients chosen for sequencing. The sample was sorted CD4+, CD8+, or CD8+CD57+ T cells (not recorded which) from PBMCs. The source of these receptors is a human donor with aplastic anemia.

This clonotype came up a few times. A much larger clone lies a single base off, so this may be a read error. The chain uses TRBV4-3 and TRBJ2-7; TRBD1 or TRBD2 may be the D gene (6 bases each). The V gene's germline CDR1 is LGHNA and CDR2 YSLEER. The CDR3 is 14 residues long. CDR3 DNA: TGCGCCAGCAGCCAAGAACCGGGGGCCTACGAGCGGTACTTC. Residues: CASSQEPGAYERYF.

This clonotype was picked up one time. The rearrangement uses TRBV20-1 and TRBJ2-5, with 10 nucleotides matching TRBD2. The V segment lost 4 bases and the J segment 4 bases; nucleotides outside the gene matches: 6. The CDR3 runs to 14 residues. The germline CDR1 and CDR2 sequences are DFQATT and SNEGSKA (reference sequence). In DNA form, the CDR3 reads TGCAGTGCTATGGAGCGGGGGGGCCCAGAGACCCAGTACTTC. Residues: CSAMERGGPETQYF.

This chain joins TRBV29-1 and TRBJ2-1; 7 nucleotides match TRBD2. CDR1 SQVTM and CDR2 ANQGSEA come from the germline V gene. The CDR3 extends over 16 amino acids. V gave up 3 bases and J gave up 4 bases; unmatched junction bases: 12. CDR3: CSVDWAGATHYNEQFF. The CDR3 DNA follows: TGCAGCGTTGATTGGGCGGGAGCAACCCATTACAATGAGCAGTTCTTC.

The chain combines TRBV29-1 with TRBJ2-1; 11 bases are shared with TRBD2. The CDR3 spans 14 residues. CDR1 is SQVTM, CDR2 ANQGSEA, per germline. V trimming: 1 base; J trimming: 7 bases; junction bases outside the gene matches: 3. The CDR3 loop reads CSVEGGLAVNEQFF. The DNA for the CDR3 is TGCAGCGTTGAAGGGGGACTAGCGGTAAATGAGCAGTTCTTC.

The rearrangement joins TRBV14 to TRBJ1-1; weak D call: TRBD1 (6 bases). CDR1 and CDR2 from the germline V gene are SGHDN and FVKESK. Trimming cost V 3 bases and J 4 bases, with 12 bases left between them. This CDR3 spans 14 amino acids. For the CDR3, the DNA is TGTGCCAGCAGCCATAAACAGGGAGGCACTGAAGCTTTCTTT. Its translation is CASSHKQGGTEAFF. Combining the CDR3 with reference TRBV14 and TRBJ1-1 gives the whole variable domain EAGVTQFPSHSVIEKGQTVTLRCDPISGHDNLYWYRRVMGKEIKFLLHFVKESKQDESGMPNNRFLAERTGGTYSTLKVQPAELEDSGVYFCASSHKQGGTEAFFGQGTRLTVV.

This clonotype was seen many times. The J gene is TRBJ2-7, the V gene TRBV6-1; a possible D gene is TRBD2 (6 bases). The CDR3 is 16 residues long. The V gene lost 7 bases and the J gene lost 4 bases, with 23 bases spanning the gap. Germline CDR1 MNHNS, CDR2 SASEGT. The CDR3 bases are TGTGCCAGCACCGTCAGGTCCCTATTCGGGGGATACGAGCAGTACTTC. It encodes CASTVRSLFGGYEQYF.

The chain recombines TRBV19 with TRBJ2-6; TRBD1 is a possible D gene (6 bases). This CDR3 is built from 14 residues. V lost 9 bases and J lost 0, with 9 bases in between. Germline V gene data show CDR1 as LNHDA and CDR2 as SQIVND (reference sequence). The CDR3 sequence is CARDSSSGANVLTF. Written as DNA, the CDR3 is TGTGCCAGGGACAGCAGCTCTGGGGCCAACGTCCTGACTTTC.

A single count supports this clonotype. The chain has TRBV19 and TRBJ2-1; 12 bases agree with TRBD2. Germline values: CDR1 LNHDA, CDR2 SQIVND (reference sequence). This CDR3 has 15 residues. V was clipped by 3 bases and J by 4 bases; unmatched bases: 1. CDR3 amino acids: CASSIGTSGYNEQFF. The CDR3 nucleotides read TGTGCCAGTAGTATCGGGACTAGCGGGTACAATGAGCAGTTCTTC.

The sample holds many counts of this clonotype. The rearrangement joins TRBV5-1 to TRBJ2-3, with 8 bases that match TRBD1. The trim removed 4 bases at V and 0 bases at J, leaving 7 bases unmatched. The CDR3 contains 16 residues. Germline values: CDR1 SGHRS, CDR2 YFSETQ. In DNA form, the CDR3 reads TGCGCCAGCAGCGTCCTCCGGACAGGGAGCACAGATACGCAGTATTTT. Amino acids: CASSVLRTGSTDTQYF.

The rearrangement links TRBV5-1 to TRBJ2-7; D unresolved. The CDR3 extends over 13 amino acids. Germline V CDR1 and CDR2: SGHRS, YFSETQ. Deletions cut 0 bases from V and 3 bases from J, with 7 bases between. The CDR3 DNA reads as TGCGCCAGCAGCTTGGTGGCAGACTACGAGCAGTACTTC. Amino acids: CASSLVADYEQYF.